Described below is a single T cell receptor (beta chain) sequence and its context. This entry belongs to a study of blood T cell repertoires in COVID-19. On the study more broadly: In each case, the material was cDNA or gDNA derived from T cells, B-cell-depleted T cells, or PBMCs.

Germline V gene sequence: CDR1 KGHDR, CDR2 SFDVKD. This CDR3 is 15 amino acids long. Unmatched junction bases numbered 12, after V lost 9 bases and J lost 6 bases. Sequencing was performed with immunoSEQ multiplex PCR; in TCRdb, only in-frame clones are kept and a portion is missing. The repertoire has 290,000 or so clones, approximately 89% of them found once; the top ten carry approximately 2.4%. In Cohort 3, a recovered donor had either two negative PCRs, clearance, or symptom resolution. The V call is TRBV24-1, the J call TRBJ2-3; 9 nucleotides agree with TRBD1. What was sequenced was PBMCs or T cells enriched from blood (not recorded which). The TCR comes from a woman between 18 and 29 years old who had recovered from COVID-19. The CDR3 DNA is TGTGCCACCGGGGGGGACAGGGTTAAATCGGATACGCAGTATTTT. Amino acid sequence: CATGGDRVKSDTQYF.